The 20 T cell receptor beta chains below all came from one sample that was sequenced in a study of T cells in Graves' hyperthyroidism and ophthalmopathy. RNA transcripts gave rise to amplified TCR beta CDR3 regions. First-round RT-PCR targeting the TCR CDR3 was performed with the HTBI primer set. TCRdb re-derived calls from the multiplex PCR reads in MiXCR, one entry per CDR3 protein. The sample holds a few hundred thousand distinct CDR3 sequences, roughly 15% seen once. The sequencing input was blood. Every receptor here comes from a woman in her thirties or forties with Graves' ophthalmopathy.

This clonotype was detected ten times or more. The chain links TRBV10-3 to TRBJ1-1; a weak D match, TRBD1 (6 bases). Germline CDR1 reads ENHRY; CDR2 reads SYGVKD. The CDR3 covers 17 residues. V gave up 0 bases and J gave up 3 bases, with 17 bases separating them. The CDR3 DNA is TGTGCCATCAGTGAGTCCCTCGGCGGAGGGGGGGACACTGAAGCTTTCTTT. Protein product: CAISESLGGGGDTEAFF.

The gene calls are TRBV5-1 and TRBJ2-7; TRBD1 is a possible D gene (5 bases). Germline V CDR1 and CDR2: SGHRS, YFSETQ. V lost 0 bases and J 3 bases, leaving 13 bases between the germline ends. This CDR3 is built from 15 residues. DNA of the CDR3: TGCGCCAGCAGCTTGGCCTCAGGGATTTACTACGAGCAGTACTTC. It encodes CASSLASGIYYEQYF.

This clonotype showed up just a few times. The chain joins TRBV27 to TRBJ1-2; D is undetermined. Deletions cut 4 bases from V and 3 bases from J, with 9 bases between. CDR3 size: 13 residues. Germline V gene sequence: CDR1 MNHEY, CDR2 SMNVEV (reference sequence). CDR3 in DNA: TGTGCCAGCAGTTCCAACGGGTACTATGGCTACACCTTC. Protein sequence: CASSSNGYYGYTF.

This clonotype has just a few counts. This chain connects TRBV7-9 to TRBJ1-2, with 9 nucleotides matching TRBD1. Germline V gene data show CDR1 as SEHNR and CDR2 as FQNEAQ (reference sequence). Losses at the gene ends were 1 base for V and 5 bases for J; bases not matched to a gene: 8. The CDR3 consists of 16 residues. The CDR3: CASSLVGTGSLYGYTF. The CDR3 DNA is TGTGCCAGCAGCTTAGTGGGGACAGGGTCCCTTTATGGCTACACCTTC.

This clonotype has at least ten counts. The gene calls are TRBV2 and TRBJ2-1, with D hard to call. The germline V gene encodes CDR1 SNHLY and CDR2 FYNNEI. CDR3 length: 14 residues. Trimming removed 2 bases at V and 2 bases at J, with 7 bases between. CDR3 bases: TGTGCCAGCAGTGAATCTGCGGCCTACAATGAGCAGTTCTTC. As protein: CASSESAAYNEQFF.

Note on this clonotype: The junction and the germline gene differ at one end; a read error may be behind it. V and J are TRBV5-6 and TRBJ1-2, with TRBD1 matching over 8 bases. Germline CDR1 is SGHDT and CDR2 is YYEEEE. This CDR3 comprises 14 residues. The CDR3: CTSSLAGTGGGYTF. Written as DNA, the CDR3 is TGTACCAGCAGCTTGGCCGGGACAGGTGGTGGCTACACCTTC.

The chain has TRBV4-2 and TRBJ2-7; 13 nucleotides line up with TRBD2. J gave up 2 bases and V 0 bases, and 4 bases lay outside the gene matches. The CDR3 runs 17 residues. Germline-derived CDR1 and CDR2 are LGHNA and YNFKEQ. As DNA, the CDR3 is TGTGCCAGCAGCCAAGATACCACTAGCGGGAGGGCCTACGAGCAGTACTTC. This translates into CASSQDTTSGRAYEQYF.

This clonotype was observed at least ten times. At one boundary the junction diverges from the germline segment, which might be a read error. Here the CDR3 reads CAGSGQDTYEQYF. The DNA for the CDR3 is TGTGCCGGCAGCGGACAGGACACTTACGAGCAGTACTTC. The chain links TRBV27 to TRBJ2-7, with 7 bases identical to TRBD1. This CDR3 spans 13 amino acids. Germline assignment: CDR1 MNHEY and CDR2 SMNVEV (reference sequence).

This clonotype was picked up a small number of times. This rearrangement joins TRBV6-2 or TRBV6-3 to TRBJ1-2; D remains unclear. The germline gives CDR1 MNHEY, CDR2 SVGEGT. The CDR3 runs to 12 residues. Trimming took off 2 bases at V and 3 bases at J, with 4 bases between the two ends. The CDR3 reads CASSYAYYGYTF. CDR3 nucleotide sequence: TGTGCCAGCAGTTACGCATACTATGGCTACACCTTC.

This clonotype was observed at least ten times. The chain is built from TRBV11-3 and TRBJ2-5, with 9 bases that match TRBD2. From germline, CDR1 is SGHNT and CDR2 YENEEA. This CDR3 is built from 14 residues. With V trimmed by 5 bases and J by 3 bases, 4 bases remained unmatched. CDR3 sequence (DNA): TGTGCCAGCAGCCCGACTAGCGGAGAAGAGACCCAGTACTTC. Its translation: CASSPTSGEETQYF.

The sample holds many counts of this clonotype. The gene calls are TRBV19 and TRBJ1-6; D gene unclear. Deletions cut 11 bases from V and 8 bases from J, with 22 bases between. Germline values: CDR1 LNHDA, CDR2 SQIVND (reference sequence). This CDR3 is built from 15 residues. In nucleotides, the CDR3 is TGTGCCGTGGGGTCCGGGCCAGGAGGAGATTCACCCCTCCACTTT. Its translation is CAVGSGPGGDSPLHF.

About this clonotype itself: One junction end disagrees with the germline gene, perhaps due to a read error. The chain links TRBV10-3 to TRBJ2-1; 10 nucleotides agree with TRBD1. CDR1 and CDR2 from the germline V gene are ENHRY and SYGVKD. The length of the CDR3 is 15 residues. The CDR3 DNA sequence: TGTGCCAGCAGTTTCTCCGGGACAGGGGACAATGAGCAGTTCTTC. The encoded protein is CASSFSGTGDNEQFF.

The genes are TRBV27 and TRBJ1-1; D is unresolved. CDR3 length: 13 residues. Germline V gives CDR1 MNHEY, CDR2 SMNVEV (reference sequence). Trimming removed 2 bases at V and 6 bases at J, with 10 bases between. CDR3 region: CASSLGSRSEAFF. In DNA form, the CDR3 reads TGTGCCAGCAGTTTAGGGTCCCGTTCTGAAGCTTTCTTT.

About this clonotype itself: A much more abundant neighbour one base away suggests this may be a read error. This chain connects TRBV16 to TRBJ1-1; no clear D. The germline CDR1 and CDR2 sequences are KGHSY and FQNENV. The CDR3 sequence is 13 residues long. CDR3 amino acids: CASRQSGGTEAFF. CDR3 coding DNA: TGTGCCAGCAGACAATCAGGTGGCACTGAAGCTTTCTTT.

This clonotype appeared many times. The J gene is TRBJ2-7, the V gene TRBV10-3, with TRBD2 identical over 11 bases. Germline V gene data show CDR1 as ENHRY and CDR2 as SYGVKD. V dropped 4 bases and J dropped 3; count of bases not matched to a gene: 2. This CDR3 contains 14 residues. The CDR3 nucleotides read TGTGCCATCAGTGCCGGGACTAGCGGCTACGAGCAGTACTTC. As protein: CAISAGTSGYEQYF.

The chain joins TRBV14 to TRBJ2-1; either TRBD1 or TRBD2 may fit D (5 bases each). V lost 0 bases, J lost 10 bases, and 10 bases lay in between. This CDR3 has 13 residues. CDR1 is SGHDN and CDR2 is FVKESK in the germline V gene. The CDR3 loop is CASSQEGRKEQFF. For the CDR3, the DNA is TGTGCCAGCAGCCAAGAGGGACGGAAAGAGCAGTTCTTC.

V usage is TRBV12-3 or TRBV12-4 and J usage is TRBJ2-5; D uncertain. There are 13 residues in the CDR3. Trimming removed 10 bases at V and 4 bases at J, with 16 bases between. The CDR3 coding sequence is TGTGCCACCGGGTCGCAGTTTCCAGAGACCCAGTACTTC. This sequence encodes CATGSQFPETQYF.

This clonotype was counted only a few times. The CDR3: CASSLGGQAGETQYF. CDR3 in DNA: TGTGCCAGCAGCTTAGGGGGACAGGCCGGGGAGACCCAGTACTTC. This rearrangement joins TRBV7-2 to TRBJ2-5; 8 positions agree with TRBD1. This CDR3 is built from 15 residues. Germline V gene lookup returns CDR1 SGHTA and CDR2 FQGNSA. J was trimmed by 5 bases and V by 1 base; bases with no gene match: 6.

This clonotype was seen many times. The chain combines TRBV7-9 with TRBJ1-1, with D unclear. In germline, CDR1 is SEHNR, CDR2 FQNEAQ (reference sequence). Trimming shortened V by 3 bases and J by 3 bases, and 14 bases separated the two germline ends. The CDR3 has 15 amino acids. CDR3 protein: CASSLLAESDTEAFF. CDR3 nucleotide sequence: TGTGCCAGCAGCTTGTTGGCAGAGTCGGACACTGAAGCTTTCTTT.

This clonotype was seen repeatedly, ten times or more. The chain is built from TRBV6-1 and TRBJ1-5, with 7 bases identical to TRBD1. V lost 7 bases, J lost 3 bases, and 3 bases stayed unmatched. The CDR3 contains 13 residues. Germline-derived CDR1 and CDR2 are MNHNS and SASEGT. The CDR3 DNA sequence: TGTGCCAGCAAGACAGGGTCCAATCAGCCCCAGCATTTT. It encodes CASKTGSNQPQHF.